The 20 T cell receptor beta chains presented below share a single source sample, sequenced in a study of cytomegalovirus exposure and HLA in healthy donors. With 60 Vbeta and 13 Jbeta primers, the PCR was carried out. Using immunoSEQ multiplex PCR, the repertoire was profiled, and TCRdb retains in-frame clones only, with some absent. The table records about 110,000 clones, 70% to 80% of them present only once. Sequenced material: PBMCs. These receptors came from a woman aged 18-29 years in good health and CMV-seropositive.

The rearrangement uses TRBV19 and TRBJ2-5, with 9 bases identical to TRBD1. The DNA matches TRBJ2-7 better at its end, which makes the J call doubtful. Germline V gene data show CDR1 as LNHDA and CDR2 as SQIVND (reference sequence). This CDR3 comprises 15 residues. The CDR3 DNA is TGTGCCAGTAGTATGGCGACAGGGGGAATCCACGAGCAGTACTTC. Translating gives CASSMATGGIHEQYF.

J is TRBJ2-7 and V is TRBV5-6; D perhaps matches TRBD2 (6 bases). The CDR3 covers 15 residues. Germline CDR1 is SGHDT and CDR2 is YYEEEE. Between the trimmed V and J ends, which lost 2 bases and 2 bases, there was a span of 14 bases. The CDR3 here is CASSLRLETPYEQYF. CDR3 coding DNA: TGTGCCAGCAGCTTAAGACTAGAAACCCCCTACGAGCAGTACTTC.

The V gene is TRBV11-1, the J gene TRBJ2-7; D may be TRBD1 (7 bases). Germline V lookup: CDR1 SGHAT, CDR2 FQDESV (reference sequence). The CDR3 covers 14 residues. The germline V and J ends were trimmed by 5 bases and 4 bases, with 15 bases remaining between them. The CDR3 sequence: CASSRGTVLYEQYF. Written as DNA, the CDR3 is TGTGCCAGCAGCCGGGGGACAGTACTATACGAGCAGTACTTC.

The J gene is TRBJ1-1, the V gene TRBV19; TRBD1 aligns across 7 bases. The CDR3 totals 17 residues. Germline-derived CDR1 and CDR2 are LNHDA and SQIVND (reference sequence). V lost 4 bases and J lost 7; bases outside the gene matches: 18. In DNA form, the CDR3 reads TGTGCCAGTAGTAGTTTCCCGACAGGGCTTAGAAAGGGTGAAGCTTTCTTT. Encoded protein: CASSSFPTGLRKGEAFF. Based on the CDR3 plus reference TRBV19 and TRBJ1-1, the full variable domain is DGGITQSPKYLFRKEGQNVTLSCEQNLNHDAMYWYRQDPGQGLRLIYYSQIVNDFQKGDIAEGYSVSREKKESFPLTVTSAQKNPTAFYLCASSSFPTGLRKGEAFFGQGTRLTVV.

The table lists this clone with a count of one. The chain couples TRBV4-1 to TRBJ2-7; 11 nucleotides agree with TRBD2. This CDR3 has 16 residues. Germline lookup yields CDR1 MGHRA and CDR2 YSYEKL. Germline trimming cut 1 base from V and 7 bases from J; bases unmatched to any gene: 9. This CDR3 reads CASSQVSVAGGLEQYF. CDR3 in DNA: TGCGCCAGCAGCCAAGTCTCGGTAGCGGGAGGGCTAGAGCAGTACTTC.

V gene TRBV5-1 combines with J gene TRBJ2-7, with D maybe TRBD2 (6 bases). The V gene's germline CDR1 is SGHRS and CDR2 YFSETQ. V lost 2 bases and J lost 3, with 15 bases in between. The length of the CDR3 is 15 residues. The CDR3 coding sequence is TGCGCCAGCAGCTTCACTAGCCTAACCGTCTACGAGCAGTACTTC. This encodes CASSFTSLTVYEQYF.

V gene TRBV7-8 combines with J gene TRBJ1-2, with 9 bases that match TRBD1. V shed 4 bases and J 0 bases; nucleotides not matched to a gene: 6. The CDR3 has 16 amino acids. Per the germline V gene, CDR1 is SGHVS and CDR2 is FQNEAQ. CDR3 region: CASSYWTGATNYGYTF. CDR3 in DNA: TGTGCCAGCAGCTACTGGACAGGGGCTACTAACTATGGCTACACCTTC.

This chain joins TRBV4-1 and TRBJ1-2; D possibly corresponds to TRBD1 (6 bases). The V gene lost 0 bases and the J gene lost 4 bases, with 12 bases spanning the gap. CDR3 length: 15 amino acids. CDR1 and CDR2 (germline): MGHRA, YSYEKL. The CDR3 here is CASSQEAGAGYGYTF. CDR3 DNA sequence: TGCGCCAGCAGCCAAGAAGCAGGGGCCGGCTATGGCTACACCTTC.

The V and J genes are TRBV2 and TRBJ2-1, with TRBD2 matching 12 bases. V shed 6 bases and J 8 bases; nucleotides not matched to a gene: 14. This CDR3 region has 17 residues. Germline V gene sequence: CDR1 SNHLY, CDR2 FYNNEI. The CDR3 loop is CASSLTSGGLRLDEQFF. In DNA form, the CDR3 reads TGTGCCAGCAGCCTGACTAGCGGGGGTTTGAGGTTGGATGAGCAGTTCTTC.

J is TRBJ1-4 and V is TRBV19; D ambiguous. With 5 bases removed from V and 7 bases from J, the gap between germline ends came to 14 bases. The germline gives CDR1 LNHDA, CDR2 SQIVND (reference sequence). There are 14 residues in the CDR3. CDR3 nucleotides: TGTGCCAGTAGTGTACGAGAGGTTTCTGAAAAACTGTTTTTT. The encoded protein is CASSVREVSEKLFF.

The rearrangement joins TRBV12-2 to TRBJ2-7; TRBD1 is taken as the D call from the table, unchecked against the DNA. TRBV12-2 is a known pseudogene. The CDR3 is 16 residues long. CDR3 loop: CASRLGTDEISYEQYF. The CDR3 bases are TGTGCAAGTCGCTTAGGGACAGACGAAATCTCCTACGAGCAGTACTTC.

The chain carries TRBV6-1 and TRBJ2-7; D gene unclear. Germline CDR1 and CDR2: MNHNS and SASEGT. Deletions cut 6 bases from V and 6 bases from J, with 18 bases between. This CDR3 comprises 14 residues. DNA for the CDR3: TGTGCCAGCAGCGCTGGAGCTTCCTCGGGCGAGCAGTACTTC. This sequence encodes CASSAGASSGEQYF.

The CDR3 DNA follows: TGTGCCAGCAGGGGGCGAGTGAACTCCTATGGCTACACCTTC. Translating gives CASRGRVNSYGYTF. The V gene is TRBV2, the J gene TRBJ1-2; D is perhaps TRBD1 (5 bases). The ends were cut back, 6 bases at V and 4 bases at J, with 15 bases in the middle. The CDR3 runs 14 residues. Per the germline V gene, CDR1 is SNHLY and CDR2 is FYNNEI.

The CDR3 reads CATRTDYSNQPQHF. CDR3 DNA: TGTGCCACCCGGACAGACTATAGCAATCAGCCCCAGCATTTT. This chain links TRBV10-3 with TRBJ1-5, with TRBD1 as a possible D gene (6 bases). The CDR3 is made up of 14 amino acids. Between the trimmed V and J ends, which lost 10 bases and 0 bases, there was a span of 13 bases. Germline CDR1 and CDR2: ENHRY and SYGVKD.

The chain joins TRBV10-3 to TRBJ2-3, with TRBD1 identical over 8 bases. V shed 7 bases and J 4 bases; nucleotides not matched to a gene: 4. The germline gives CDR1 ENHRY, CDR2 SYGVKD. The CDR3 runs 13 residues. The CDR3 DNA reads as TGTGCCATCACCCAGGGACAGGCAGATACGCAGTATTTT. It translates to CAITQGQADTQYF.

The chain couples TRBV28 to TRBJ2-3; D is perhaps TRBD2 (6 bases). CDR1 is MDHEN, CDR2 SYDVKM, per germline. Trimming removed 10 bases from V and 7 bases from J, with 21 bases in between. The CDR3 runs to 14 residues. In DNA, the CDR3 is TGTGCCATAAAGACTAGACCATCTGAGAATACGCAGTATTTT. It codes for CAIKTRPSENTQYF.

CDR3 coding DNA: TGTGCCAGCAGTGAAGAAAAGGGGTCACCCCTCCACTTT. This translates into CASSEEKGSPLHF. This chain links TRBV6-5 with TRBJ1-6; a weak D match, TRBD1 (5 bases). V lost 5 bases and J lost 10, with 12 bases in between. The CDR3 runs 13 residues. In germline, CDR1 is MNHEY, CDR2 SVGAGI.

This chain uses TRBV5-1 with TRBJ2-5; 15 positions agree with TRBD2. CDR3 length: 17 residues. CDR1 SGHRS and CDR2 YFSETQ come from the germline V gene. J lost 4 bases, V lost 4 bases, and 8 bases had no gene match. CDR3 coding DNA: TGCGCCAGCAGCCCGGGGGGACTAGCGGGAGGAGGAGAGACCCAGTACTTC. Its protein product is CASSPGGLAGGGETQYF.

J is TRBJ1-5 and V is TRBV10-2; no clear D. CDR1 and CDR2 (germline): WSHSY, SAAADI. The V end lost 8 bases, the J end lost 7 bases, and 15 bases lay between the germline ends. The CDR3 extends over 13 amino acids. In nucleotides, the CDR3 is TGCGCCAGCTGGTCCGGGGTAGGACAGCCCCAGCATTTT. Its translation: CASWSGVGQPQHF.

The chain uses TRBV2 and TRBJ2-7, with 10 bases fitting TRBD2. The CDR3 has 19 amino acids. From germline, CDR1 is SNHLY and CDR2 FYNNEI. The V and J ends lost 5 bases and 5 bases, in that order; junction bases with no gene match: 21. The CDR3 DNA follows: TGTGCCAGCAGTTTTCTCCGGATTAGCGGGAGGAAAATCTCGGACGAGCAGTACTTC. Its protein product is CASSFLRISGRKISDEQYF.